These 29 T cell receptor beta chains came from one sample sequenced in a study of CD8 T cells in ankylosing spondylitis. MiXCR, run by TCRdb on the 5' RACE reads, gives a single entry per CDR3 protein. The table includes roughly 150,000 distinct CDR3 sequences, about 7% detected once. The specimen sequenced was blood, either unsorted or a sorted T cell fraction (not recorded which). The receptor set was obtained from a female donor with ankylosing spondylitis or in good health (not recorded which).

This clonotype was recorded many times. CDR3 residues: CASSYGGHSNQPQHF. The CDR3 DNA follows: TGTGCCAGCAGTTACGGCGGGCATAGCAATCAGCCCCAGCATTTT. The rearrangement joins TRBV6-5 to TRBJ1-5; D not resolved. CDR3 length: 15 amino acids. From germline, CDR1 is MNHEY and CDR2 SVGAGI. V lost 2 bases, J lost 0 bases, and 8 bases lay in between.

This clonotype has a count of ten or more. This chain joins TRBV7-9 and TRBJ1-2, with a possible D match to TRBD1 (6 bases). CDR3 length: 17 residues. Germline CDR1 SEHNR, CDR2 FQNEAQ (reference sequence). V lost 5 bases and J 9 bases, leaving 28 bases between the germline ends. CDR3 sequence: CASSPRWGGERWLRYTF. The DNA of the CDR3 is TGTGCCAGCAGCCCCCGGTGGGGGGGCGAGCGGTGGTTACGCTACACCTTC.

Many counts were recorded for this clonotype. The CDR3 sequence: CASSAAGPPSGNTIYF. DNA for the CDR3: TGCGCCAGCAGCGCGGCGGGACCCCCAAGCGGAAACACCATATATTTT. The chain recombines TRBV5-1 with TRBJ1-3, with D maybe TRBD1 (5 bases). CDR3 length equals 16 residues. With 4 bases removed from V and 4 bases from J, the gap between germline ends came to 18 bases. Germline assignment: CDR1 SGHRS and CDR2 YFSETQ. Supplemented by reference TRBV5-1 and TRBJ1-3, the full variable domain reads KAGVTQTPRYLIKTRGQQVTLSCSPISGHRSVSWYQQTPGQGLQFLFEYFSETQRNKGNFPGRFSGRQFSNSRSEMNVSTLELGDSALYLCASSAAGPPSGNTIYFGEGSWLTVV.

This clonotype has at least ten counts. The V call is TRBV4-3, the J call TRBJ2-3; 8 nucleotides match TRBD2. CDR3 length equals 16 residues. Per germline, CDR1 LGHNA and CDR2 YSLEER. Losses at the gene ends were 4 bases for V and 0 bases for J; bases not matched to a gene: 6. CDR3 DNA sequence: TGCGCCAGCAGCCCCGGGGCTAGCGGGAGCACAGATACGCAGTATTTT. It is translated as CASSPGASGSTDTQYF.

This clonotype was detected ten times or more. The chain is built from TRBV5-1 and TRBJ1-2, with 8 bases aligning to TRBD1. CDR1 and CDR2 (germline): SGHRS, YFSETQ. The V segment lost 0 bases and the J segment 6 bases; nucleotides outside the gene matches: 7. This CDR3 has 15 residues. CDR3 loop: CASSLDGQGTDGYTF. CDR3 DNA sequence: TGCGCCAGCAGCTTGGACGGACAGGGAACCGATGGCTACACCTTC.

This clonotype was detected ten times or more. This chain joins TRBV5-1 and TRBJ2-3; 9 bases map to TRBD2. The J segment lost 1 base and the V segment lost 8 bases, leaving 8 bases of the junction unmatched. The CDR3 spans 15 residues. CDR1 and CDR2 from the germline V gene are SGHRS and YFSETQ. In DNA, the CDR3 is TGCGCCAGTTGCCGGCCTAGCGGGGGCACAGATACGCAGTATTTT. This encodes CASCRPSGGTDTQYF. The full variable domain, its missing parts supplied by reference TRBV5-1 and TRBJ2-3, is KAGVTQTPRYLIKTRGQQVTLSCSPISGHRSVSWYQQTPGQGLQFLFEYFSETQRNKGNFPGRFSGRQFSNSRSEMNVSTLELGDSALYLCASCRPSGGTDTQYFGPGTRLTVL.

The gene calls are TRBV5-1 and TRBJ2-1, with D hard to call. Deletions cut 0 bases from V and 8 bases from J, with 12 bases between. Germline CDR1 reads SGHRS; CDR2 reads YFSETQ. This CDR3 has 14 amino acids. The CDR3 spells CASSLDSEFYEQFF. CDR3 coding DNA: TGCGCCAGCAGCTTGGACTCGGAATTCTATGAGCAGTTCTTC. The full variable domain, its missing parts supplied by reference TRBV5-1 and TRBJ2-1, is KAGVTQTPRYLIKTRGQQVTLSCSPISGHRSVSWYQQTPGQGLQFLFEYFSETQRNKGNFPGRFSGRQFSNSRSEMNVSTLELGDSALYLCASSLDSEFYEQFFGPGTRLTVL.

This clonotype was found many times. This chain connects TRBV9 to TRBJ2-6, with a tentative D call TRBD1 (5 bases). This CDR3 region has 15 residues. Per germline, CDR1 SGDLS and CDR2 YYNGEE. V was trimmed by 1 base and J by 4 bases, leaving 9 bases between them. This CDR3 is CASSVQGSGANVLTF. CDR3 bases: TGTGCCAGCAGCGTACAGGGCTCAGGGGCCAACGTCCTGACTTTC.

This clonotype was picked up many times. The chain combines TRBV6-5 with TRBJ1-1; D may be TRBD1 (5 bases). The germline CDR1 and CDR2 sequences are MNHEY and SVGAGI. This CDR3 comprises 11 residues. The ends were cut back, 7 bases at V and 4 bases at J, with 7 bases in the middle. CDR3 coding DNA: TGTGCCAGCACGAGGGGCACTGAAGCTTTCTTT. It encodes CASTRGTEAFF.

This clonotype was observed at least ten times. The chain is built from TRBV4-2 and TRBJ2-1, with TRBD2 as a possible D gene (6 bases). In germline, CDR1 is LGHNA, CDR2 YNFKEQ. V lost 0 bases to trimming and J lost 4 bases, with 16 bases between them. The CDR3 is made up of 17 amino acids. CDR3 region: CASSQEGGGLTYNEQFF. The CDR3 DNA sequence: TGTGCCAGCAGCCAAGAAGGTGGCGGACTAACTTACAATGAGCAGTTCTTC.

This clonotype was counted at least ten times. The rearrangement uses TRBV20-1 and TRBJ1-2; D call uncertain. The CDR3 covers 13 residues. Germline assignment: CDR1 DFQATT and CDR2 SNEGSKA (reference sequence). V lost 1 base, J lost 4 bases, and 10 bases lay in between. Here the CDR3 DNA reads TGCAGTGCTAGAGGCCAGAAAGCCTATGGCTACACCTTC. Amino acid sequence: CSARGQKAYGYTF.

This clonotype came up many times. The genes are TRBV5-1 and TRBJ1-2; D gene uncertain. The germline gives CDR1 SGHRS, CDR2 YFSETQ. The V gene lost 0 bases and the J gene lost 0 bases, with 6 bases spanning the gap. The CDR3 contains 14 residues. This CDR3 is CASSLDAANYGYTF. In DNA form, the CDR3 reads TGCGCCAGCAGCTTGGACGCAGCTAACTATGGCTACACCTTC.

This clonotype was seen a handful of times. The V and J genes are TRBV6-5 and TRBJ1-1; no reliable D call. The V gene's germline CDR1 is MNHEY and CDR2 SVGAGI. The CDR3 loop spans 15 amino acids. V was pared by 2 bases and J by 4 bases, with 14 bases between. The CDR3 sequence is CASSYIGVVGTEAFF. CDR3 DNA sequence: TGTGCCAGCAGTTACATCGGGGTGGTCGGCACTGAAGCTTTCTTT.

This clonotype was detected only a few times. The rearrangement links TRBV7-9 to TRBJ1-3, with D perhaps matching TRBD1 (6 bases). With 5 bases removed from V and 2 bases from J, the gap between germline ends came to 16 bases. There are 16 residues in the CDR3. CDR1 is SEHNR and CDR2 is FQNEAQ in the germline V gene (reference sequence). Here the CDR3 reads CASSHWDGGTGNTIYF. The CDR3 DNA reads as TGTGCCAGCAGCCATTGGGATGGGGGCACTGGAAACACCATATATTTT.

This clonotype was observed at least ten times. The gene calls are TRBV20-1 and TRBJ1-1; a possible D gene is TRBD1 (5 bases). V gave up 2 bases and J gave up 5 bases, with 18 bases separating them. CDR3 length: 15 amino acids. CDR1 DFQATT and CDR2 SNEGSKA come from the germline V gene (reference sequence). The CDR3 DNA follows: TGCAGTGCTAGACCCCCGCGGGGCGAGGGAACTGAAGCTTTCTTT. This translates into CSARPPRGEGTEAFF.

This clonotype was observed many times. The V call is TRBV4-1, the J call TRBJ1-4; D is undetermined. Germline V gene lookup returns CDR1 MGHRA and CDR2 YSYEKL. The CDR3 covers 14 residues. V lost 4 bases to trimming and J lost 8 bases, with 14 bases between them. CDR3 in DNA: TGCGCCAGCAGCCGAGGGAGGTCCGAAGAAAAACTGTTTTTT. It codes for CASSRGRSEEKLFF.

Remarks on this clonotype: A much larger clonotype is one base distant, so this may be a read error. The DNA for the CDR3 is TGCGCCAGCAGCTTGGAAGGCGGGGACCCAGATACGCAGTATTTT. Residues: CASSLEGGDPDTQYF. V gene TRBV5-1 combines with J gene TRBJ2-3, with a possible D match to TRBD2 (6 bases). The CDR3 is 15 residues long. In germline, CDR1 is SGHRS, CDR2 YFSETQ. Trimming removed 0 bases at V and 4 bases at J, with 12 bases between.

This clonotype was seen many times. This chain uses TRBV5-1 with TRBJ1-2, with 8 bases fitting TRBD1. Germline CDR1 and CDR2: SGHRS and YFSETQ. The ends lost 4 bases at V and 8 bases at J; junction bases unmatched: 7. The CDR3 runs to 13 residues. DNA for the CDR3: TGCGCCAGCAGCCATGGACAGGGCGCCGGCTACACCTTC. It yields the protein CASSHGQGAGYTF.

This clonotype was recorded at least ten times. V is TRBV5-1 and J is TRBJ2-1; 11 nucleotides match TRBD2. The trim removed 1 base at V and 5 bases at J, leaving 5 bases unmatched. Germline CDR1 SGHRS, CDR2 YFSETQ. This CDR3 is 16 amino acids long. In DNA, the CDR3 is TGCGCCAGCAGCTTGATAGGACTAGCGGGTAACAATGAGCAGTTCTTC. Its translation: CASSLIGLAGNNEQFF.

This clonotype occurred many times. The CDR3 DNA reads TGCAGTGCTCGGGACAGGGGAAGGAAAAAACTGTTTTTT. Amino acids: CSARDRGRKKLFF. J is TRBJ1-4 and V is TRBV20-1; TRBD1 agrees at 10 bases. CDR1 is DFQATT and CDR2 is SNEGSKA in the germline V gene (reference sequence). The CDR3 has 13 residues. Trimming at V came to 5 bases and at J to 9 bases, leaving 6 bases not matched to a gene.

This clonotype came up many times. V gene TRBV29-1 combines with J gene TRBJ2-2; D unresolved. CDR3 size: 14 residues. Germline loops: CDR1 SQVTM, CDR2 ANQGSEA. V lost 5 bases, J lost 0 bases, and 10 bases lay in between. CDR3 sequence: CSVKKTANTGELFF. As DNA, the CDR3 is TGCAGCGTTAAGAAAACGGCGAACACCGGGGAGCTGTTTTTT.

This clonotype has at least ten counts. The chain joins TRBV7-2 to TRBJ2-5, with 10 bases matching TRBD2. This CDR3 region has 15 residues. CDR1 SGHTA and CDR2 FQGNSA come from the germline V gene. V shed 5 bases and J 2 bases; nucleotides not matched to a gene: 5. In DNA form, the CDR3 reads TGTGCCAGCAGCATGGGACTAGCGAAACAAGAGACCCAGTACTTC. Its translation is CASSMGLAKQETQYF.

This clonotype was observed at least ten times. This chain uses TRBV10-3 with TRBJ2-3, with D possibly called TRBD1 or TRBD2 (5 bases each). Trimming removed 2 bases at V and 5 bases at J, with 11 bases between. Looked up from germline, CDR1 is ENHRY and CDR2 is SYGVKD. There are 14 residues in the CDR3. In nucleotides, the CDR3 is TGTGCCATCAGTGAGATCGGGGCTGGAGATACGCAGTATTTT. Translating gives CAISEIGAGDTQYF.

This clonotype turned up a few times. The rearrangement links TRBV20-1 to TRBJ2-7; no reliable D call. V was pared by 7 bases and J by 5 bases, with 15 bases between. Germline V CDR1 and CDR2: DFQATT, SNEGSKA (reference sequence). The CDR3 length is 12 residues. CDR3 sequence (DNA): TGCAGTGTATCGAGTGTGTTCGACGAGCAGTACTTC. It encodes CSVSSVFDEQYF.

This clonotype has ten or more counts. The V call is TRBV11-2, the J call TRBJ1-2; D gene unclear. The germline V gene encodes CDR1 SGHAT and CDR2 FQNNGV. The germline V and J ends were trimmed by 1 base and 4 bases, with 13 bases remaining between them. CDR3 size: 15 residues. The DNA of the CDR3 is TGTGCCAGCAGCTTAGCCACCCAGAGGACCTATGGCTACACCTTC. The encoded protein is CASSLATQRTYGYTF.

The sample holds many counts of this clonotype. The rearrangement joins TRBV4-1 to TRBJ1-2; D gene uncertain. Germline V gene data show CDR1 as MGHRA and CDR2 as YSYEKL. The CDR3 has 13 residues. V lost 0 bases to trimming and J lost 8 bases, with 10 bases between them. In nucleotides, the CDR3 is TGCGCCAGCAGCCAAGAAGTTGGCTACGGCTACACCTTC. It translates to CASSQEVGYGYTF.

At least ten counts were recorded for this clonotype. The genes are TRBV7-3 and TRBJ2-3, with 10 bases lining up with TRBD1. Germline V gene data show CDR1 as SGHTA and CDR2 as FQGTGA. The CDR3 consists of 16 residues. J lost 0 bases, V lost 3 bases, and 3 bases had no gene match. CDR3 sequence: CASSLLDRGSTDTQYF. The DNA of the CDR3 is TGTGCCAGCAGCTTGCTGGACAGGGGGAGCACAGATACGCAGTATTTT.

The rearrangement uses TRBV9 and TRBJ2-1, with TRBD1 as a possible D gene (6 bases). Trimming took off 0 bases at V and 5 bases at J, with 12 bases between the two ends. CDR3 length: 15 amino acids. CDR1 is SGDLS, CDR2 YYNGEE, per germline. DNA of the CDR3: TGTGCCAGCAGCGTAGCTGGGGGCTTCAACAATGAGCAGTTCTTC. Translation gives CASSVAGGFNNEQFF.

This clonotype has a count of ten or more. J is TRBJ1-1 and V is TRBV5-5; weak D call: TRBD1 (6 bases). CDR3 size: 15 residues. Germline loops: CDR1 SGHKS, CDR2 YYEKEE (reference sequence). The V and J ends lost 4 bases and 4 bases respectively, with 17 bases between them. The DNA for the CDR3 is TGTGCCAGCAGCCCACCGCAGGGGTTGAGCACTGAAGCTTTCTTT. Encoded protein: CASSPPQGLSTEAFF.